These 21 T cell receptor beta chains share one sample of origin, sequenced in a study of regulatory T cells in long-lasting Graves disease. Both iRepertoire HTBI primers and Arm-PCR of CDR3 regions were used to build the TCR beta libraries. TCRdb redid the calling of the multiplex PCR reads with MiXCR, one entry per CDR3 protein. The sample lists approximately 250,000 distinct CDR3 sequences, about 17% occurring once. The time point: newly diagnosed GD, antithyroid drugs for less than 3 months. RNA isolated from PBMCs was used to make the TCR library. The sample in question was peripheral blood mononuclear cells (PBMCs), obtained at new diagnosis, from a patient treated with antithyroid drugs. Receptors were obtained from a female donor with Graves disease.

This sequence joins TRBV2 and TRBJ1-2, with D tentatively TRBD1 (6 bases). V dropped 6 bases and J dropped 1 base, with 12 bases sitting between them. The germline V gene encodes CDR1 SNHLY and CDR2 FYNNEI. The CDR3 has 14 amino acids. Here the CDR3 reads CASRPTGFNYGYTF. CDR3 nucleotides: TGTGCCAGCAGGCCAACAGGGTTTAACTATGGCTACACCTTC.

This clonotype was picked up many times. The chain employs TRBV2 and TRBJ1-5; perhaps TRBD1 as D (5 bases). V dropped 8 bases and J dropped 7 bases, with 12 bases sitting between them. Per the germline V gene, CDR1 is SNHLY and CDR2 is FYNNEI. This CDR3 comprises 12 residues. In DNA form, the CDR3 reads TGTGCCAGCTCCTGGGGCCAACAGCCCCAGCATTTT. Residues: CASSWGQQPQHF.

This clonotype was observed at least ten times. The rearrangement links TRBV7-9 to TRBJ2-2; tentatively, D is TRBD2 (6 bases). Germline CDR1 is SEHNR and CDR2 is FQNEAQ (reference sequence). The CDR3 covers 16 residues. Trimming left V 5 bases short and J 4 bases short, with 17 bases between. This CDR3 reads CASSTELAFITGELFF. The CDR3 nucleotides read TGTGCCAGCAGCACCGAACTAGCTTTCATCACCGGGGAGCTGTTTTTT.

This clonotype was seen ten or more times. The CDR3 sequence is CASATWDRGRGGEQFF. The CDR3 nucleotides are TGTGCCAGCGCCACGTGGGACAGGGGGCGTGGAGGTGAGCAGTTCTTC. The genes are TRBV12-3 or TRBV12-4 and TRBJ2-1; the match to TRBD1 covers 12 bases. The CDR3 covers 16 residues. Trimming removed 8 bases from V and 9 bases from J; junction bases left unmatched: 14.

At least ten counts were recorded for this clonotype. This rearrangement joins TRBV2 to TRBJ2-7; TRBD2 matches at 16 bases. Germline lookup yields CDR1 SNHLY and CDR2 FYNNEI. The length of the CDR3 is 16 residues. The V segment lost 6 bases and the J segment 6 bases; nucleotides outside the gene matches: 8. CDR3 bases: TGTGCCAGCAGGAGGGGACTAGCGGGAGGGCCAGGCGAGCAGTACTTC. Residues: CASRRGLAGGPGEQYF.

CDR3 DNA sequence: TGCGCCAGCAGCCAAGCTTTGGACAGGGCTGGGGGCTACACCTTC. Translated: CASSQALDRAGGYTF. The rearrangement links TRBV4-1 to TRBJ1-2; 8 positions agree with TRBD1. V shed 1 base and J 8 bases; nucleotides not matched to a gene: 9. The germline CDR1 and CDR2 sequences are MGHRA and YSYEKL. This CDR3 contains 15 residues.

The CDR3 coding sequence is TGTGCCAGCAGCGTAGAGGGGACTAGCGGGAGGGGCGATACGCAGTATTTT. Encoded protein: CASSVEGTSGRGDTQYF. This rearrangement joins TRBV9 to TRBJ2-3; 16 bases map to TRBD2. This CDR3 is built from 17 residues. V shed 0 bases and J 6 bases; nucleotides not matched to a gene: 4. Germline CDR1 is SGDLS and CDR2 is YYNGEE.

Notes on this clonotype: With a much larger clone just one base away, this may be a read error. V is TRBV11-2 and J is TRBJ2-7; possibly TRBD1 for D (7 bases). CDR3 length: 15 amino acids. Germline CDR1 SGHAT, CDR2 FQNNGV. Trimming removed 5 bases from V and 3 bases from J, with 17 bases in between. The CDR3, as DNA: TGTGCCAGCAGCCGCGGGACAGCCCTACTCTACGAGCAGTACTTC. It encodes CASSRGTALLYEQYF.

Many counts were recorded for this clonotype. The chain recombines TRBV6-1 with TRBJ2-7, with TRBD2 identical over 7 bases. J was trimmed by 3 bases and V by 5 bases; bases with no gene match: 7. The CDR3 contains 14 residues. The germline CDR1 and CDR2 sequences are MNHNS and SASEGT. The CDR3 sequence is CASSPGGRVYEQYF. The CDR3 bases are TGTGCCAGCAGTCCGGGAGGCCGCGTCTACGAGCAGTACTTC.

This clonotype occurred many times. V is TRBV28 and J is TRBJ1-1; D call uncertain. Trimming removed 3 bases from V and 0 bases from J, with 11 bases in between. The CDR3 spans 15 residues. Looked up from germline, CDR1 is MDHEN and CDR2 is SYDVKM. The DNA of the CDR3 is TGTGCCAGCAGTTTCTGGCAGTTGATGAACACTGAAGCTTTCTTT. Its translation: CASSFWQLMNTEAFF.

There are many counts of this clonotype. A much larger clone lies a single base off, so this may be a read error. The V gene is TRBV7-2, the J gene TRBJ2-1, with no clear D. Germline CDR1 SGHTA, CDR2 FQGNSA. The CDR3 runs 12 residues. Trimming pared 1 base from V and 4 bases from J, leaving 2 bases between. The DNA of the CDR3 is TGTGCCAGCAGCTTAGTTTACAATGAGCAGTTCTTC. Translating it yields CASSLVYNEQFF. Drawing the rest from reference TRBV7-2 and TRBJ2-1, the complete variable domain is GAGVSQSPSNKVTEKGKDVELRCDPISGHTALYWYRQSLGQGLEFLIYFQGNSAPDKSGLPSDRFSAERTGGSVSTLTIQRTQQEDSAVYLCASSLVYNEQFFGPGTRLTVL.

This clonotype was picked up many times. This chain connects TRBV5-1 to TRBJ2-7, with TRBD2 as a possible D gene (6 bases). Germline V gene data show CDR1 as SGHRS and CDR2 as YFSETQ. This CDR3 comprises 13 residues. Trimming pared 6 bases from V and 3 bases from J, leaving 13 bases between. CDR3 DNA: TGCGCCAGCATGAGGGAGGAGGGCTACGAGCAGTACTTC. Amino acid sequence: CASMREEGYEQYF.

This sequence joins TRBV19 and TRBJ1-4; D not resolved. The CDR3 spans 15 residues. Germline CDR1 reads LNHDA; CDR2 reads SQIVND (reference sequence). V lost 1 base to trimming and J lost 7 bases, with 13 bases between them. As DNA, the CDR3 is TGTGCCAGTAGTATAGCGGACCGGATGAGTGAAAAACTGTTTTTT. Translation gives CASSIADRMSEKLFF.

This clonotype was detected many times. The chain recombines TRBV2 with TRBJ1-4; a possible D gene is TRBD1 (5 bases). The germline V and J ends were trimmed by 7 bases and 7 bases, with 13 bases remaining between them. The CDR3 has 13 residues. CDR1 and CDR2 (germline): SNHLY, FYNNEI. DNA for the CDR3: TGTGCCAGCACCGGGGGGATGGGTGAAAAACTGTTTTTT. Translation: CASTGGMGEKLFF.

V and J are TRBV6-2 or TRBV6-3 and TRBJ2-1, with 8 bases identical to TRBD1. Trimming cost V 2 bases and J 9 bases; bases outside gene matches: 6. This CDR3 is 14 amino acids long. CDR1 is MNHEY and CDR2 is SVGEGT in the germline V gene. CDR3 amino acids: CASSYTDREVEQFF. The CDR3 DNA reads TGTGCCAGCAGTTACACGGACAGGGAGGTTGAGCAGTTCTTC.

V is TRBV6-5 and J is TRBJ1-5; D remains unclear. Trimming pared 2 bases from V and 0 bases from J, leaving 8 bases between. The CDR3 runs 15 residues. Per germline, CDR1 MNHEY and CDR2 SVGAGI. CDR3 bases: TGTGCCAGCAGTTACGGGTCATATAGCAATCAGCCCCAGCATTTT. Amino acid sequence: CASSYGSYSNQPQHF.

This clonotype was counted many times. DNA for the CDR3: TGTGCCAGCAGTGGGGCGCGACATAGCAATCAGCCCCAGCATTTT. Translation: CASSGARHSNQPQHF. J is TRBJ1-5 and V is TRBV6-1; the D is unclear. With 4 bases removed from V and 0 bases from J, the gap between germline ends came to 10 bases. The CDR3 length is 15 residues. Germline lookup yields CDR1 MNHNS and CDR2 SASEGT.

The V gene is TRBV5-1, the J gene TRBJ1-1, with D maybe TRBD1 (6 bases). Germline V gives CDR1 SGHRS, CDR2 YFSETQ. This CDR3 is 14 amino acids long. V was clipped by 4 bases and J by 1 base, with 11 bases between them. DNA of the CDR3: TGCGCCAGCAGCCTACAGGGCGCGAACACTGAAGCTTTCTTT. It specifies CASSLQGANTEAFF.

This clonotype occurred a few times. The chain joins TRBV3-1 to TRBJ2-1; the D gene is possibly TRBD2 (6 bases). Trimming shortened V by 0 bases and J by 7 bases, and 16 bases separated the two germline ends. Germline V CDR1 and CDR2: LGHDT, YNNKEL (reference sequence). There are 16 residues in the CDR3. As DNA, the CDR3 is TGTGCCAGCAGCCAAGAAGGCGGGATTGTGAGTAATGAGCAGTTCTTC. Protein product: CASSQEGGIVSNEQFF.

At least ten counts were recorded for this clonotype. The chain couples TRBV27 to TRBJ1-1, with D perhaps matching TRBD1 (5 bases). Germline V lookup: CDR1 MNHEY, CDR2 SMNVEV (reference sequence). The length of the CDR3 is 14 residues. V was clipped by 4 bases and J by 5 bases, with 14 bases between them. The CDR3 DNA is TGTGCCAGCAGTTCAAGGGGACGGCAGACTGAAGCTTTCTTT. This translates into CASSSRGRQTEAFF.

This clonotype has at least ten counts. V gene TRBV27 combines with J gene TRBJ2-5; D perhaps matches TRBD1 (6 bases). Trimming took 3 bases from V and 3 from J, leaving 8 bases between them. This CDR3 has 13 residues. Germline-derived CDR1 and CDR2 are MNHEY and SMNVEV (reference sequence). Here the CDR3 reads CASSFRGKETQYF. In DNA form, the CDR3 reads TGTGCCAGCAGTTTCAGGGGAAAAGAGACCCAGTACTTC.